This is a list of T cell receptor beta chains from one sample in a study of vaccination and CD4 T cells after COVID-19. TCRdb reprocessed the PCR reads with MiXCR, giving one entry per CDR3 protein. Among some 9,500 distinct CDR3 sequences listed, 51% were seen once. These TCRs' antigens remain unknown. The source material was CD4+ T cells from blood, cultured in vitro. The receptors originated from a human donor who had recovered from COVID-19. Both conserved end residues are part of each CDR3. The order of the fields is J gene, D gene, clone size, V gene, CDR3 DNA, CDR3 protein. A D gene is named only where the DNA matches it firmly. A clone size is listed for some rows: how often the clone was seen (once, few, many), or a class if it is expanded.

TRBJ1-1,NA,few,TRBV12-5,TGTGCTAGTGGTTTGGTTTCGGGACACACTGAAGCTTTCTTT,CASGLVSGHTEAFF
TRBJ1-2,NA,large,TRBV7-2,TGTGCCAGCAGCACCCCGGACCAAAGGAATGGCTACACCTTC,CASSTPDQRNGYTF
TRBJ1-5,NA,NA,TRBV19,TGTGCCAGTAGTAAACAACGGGGGGGAAGCAATCAGCCCCAGCATTTT,CASSKQRGGSNQPQHF
TRBJ1-5,TRBD1,NA,TRBV28,TGTGCCAGCACGAGGACAGGGAGGAATCAGCCCCAGCATTTT,CASTRTGRNQPQHF
TRBJ1-6,NA,NA,TRBV10-3,TGTGCCATCGGGCGGGCAGGGCCCTCCGAGGTCTATAATTCACCCCTCCACTTT,CAIGRAGPSEVYNSPLHF
TRBJ1-2,NA,NA,TRBV7-2,TGTGCCAGCAGCTTCAGTGAGGGGACTGGCTACACCTTC,CASSFSEGTGYTF
TRBJ1-1,NA,NA,TRBV2,TGTGCCAGCACCCCGGCCGGGCCGAGAACTGAAGCTTTCTTT,CASTPAGPRTEAFF
TRBJ2-2,TRBD1,NA,TRBV7-2,TGTGCCAGCAGCTTCTCCGGGACAGGTGGTTTGGGGGAGCTGTTTTTT,CASSFSGTGGLGELFF
TRBJ2-5,NA,few,TRBV5-4,TGTGCCAGCAGCCCAGGAGGACTGGCTAAAGAGACCCAGTACTTC,CASSPGGLAKETQYF
TRBJ1-1,NA,NA,TRBV19,TGTGCCAGTAGTACGGGGGGCGTAAGGAGCACTGAAGCTTTCTTT,CASSTGGVRSTEAFF
TRBJ2-7,NA,NA,TRBV5-1,TGCGCCAGCAGCTCGGACTCGAGCTCCTACGAGCAGTACTTC,CASSSDSSSYEQYF
TRBJ1-2,NA,few,TRBV20-1,TGCAGTGCTAGCCAATCCCAGACAGGCCCTAACTATGGCTACACCTTC,CSASQSQTGPNYGYTF
TRBJ1-5,TRBD1,NA,TRBV7-9,TGTGCCAGCAGCTTATCGCAACAGGGGGGGCTTTATAGCAATCAGCCCCAGCATTTT,CASSLSQQGGLYSNQPQHF
TRBJ2-5,NA,NA,TRBV7-8,TGTGCCAGCAGCTTAGTTGGGGGTCGGGAGACCCAGTACTTC,CASSLVGGRETQYF
TRBJ2-7,NA,NA,TRBV7-2,TGTGCCAGCAGCCCCGGAATTTTGAGCGAGCAGTACTTC,CASSPGILSEQYF
TRBJ1-1,NA,NA,TRBV20-1,TGCAGTGCTAGAGATCAAAGAGGGAACACTGAAGCTTTCTTT,CSARDQRGNTEAFF
TRBJ1-5,NA,few,TRBV12-3/TRBV12-4,TGTGCCAGCAGCCGATCAGGTCCCCAGCATTTT,CASSRSGPQHF
TRBJ1-2,NA,once,TRBV4-1,TGCGCCAGCAGCCAAGAAGTGGCACAACCAGCTAACTATGGCTACACCTTC,CASSQEVAQPANYGYTF
TRBJ1-2,NA,large,TRBV7-2,TGTGCCAGCAGCTTACAAACCCACTATGGCTACACCTTC,CASSLQTHYGYTF
TRBJ2-1,NA,once,TRBV12-3/TRBV12-4,TGTGCCAGCAGTTCCTTTAGCGGTGGCTCCTACAATGAGCAGTTCTTC,CASSSFSGGSYNEQFF
TRBJ2-6,NA,NA,TRBV7-2,TGTGCCAGCAGCTTAGTCGCGACTTTCCTCTCTGGGGCCAACGTCCTGACTTTC,CASSLVATFLSGANVLTF
TRBJ2-3,NA,NA,TRBV6-1,TGTGCCAGCAGCAGGGGTCGAGGGACAGATACGCAGTATTTT,CASSRGRGTDTQYF
TRBJ1-6,NA,few,TRBV7-6,TGTGCCAGCAGCTTAACGGCCCTTGCACCCCTCCACTTT,CASSLTALAPLHF
TRBJ2-3,NA,NA,TRBV10-1,TGCGCCAGCAGCCCGGGGGGCCGTGGGACAGATACGCAGTATTTT,CASSPGGRGTDTQYF
TRBJ2-7,NA,few,TRBV21-1,TGTGCCAGCAGCAATCAAAAGGGTTCAGGGGGCAAAGAGCAGTACTTC,CASSNQKGSGGKEQYF
TRBJ1-1,TRBD1,NA,TRBV11-2,TGTGCCAGCAGCTTGGGACAGGCGAACACTGAAGCTTTCTTT,CASSLGQANTEAFF
TRBJ2-2,TRBD1,NA,TRBV6-2/TRBV6-3,TGTGCCAGCAGAAAGGGACAGCTCTTAGAGAACACCGGGGAGCTGTTTTTT,CASRKGQLLENTGELFF
TRBJ2-1,NA,NA,TRBV4-1,TGCGCCAGCAAAAAGGGAGGGGGGGGGCCAGTTTTCAATGAGCAGTTCTTC,CASKKGGGGPVFNEQFF
TRBJ2-1,NA,NA,TRBV6-5,TGTGCCAGCAGTTACTCGCCTAGCTCCTACAATGAGCAGTTCTTC,CASSYSPSSYNEQFF
TRBJ1-1,TRBD1,NA,TRBV20-1,TGCAGTGCTAGAGCCACACAGGGGGCGAACACTGAAGCTTTCTTT,CSARATQGANTEAFF
TRBJ2-1,NA,once,TRBV19,TGTGCCACCGTGCCGGGGGATCTCTACAATGAGCAGTTCTTC,CATVPGDLYNEQFF
TRBJ1-2,TRBD1,NA,TRBV9,TGTGCCAGCAGCGCCGGGACAGGGGAGGTGTACACCTTC,CASSAGTGEVYTF
TRBJ2-2,NA,NA,TRBV27,TGTGCCAGCAGTTTCTTGCGGGGGCGGAACACCGGGGAGCTGTTTTTT,CASSFLRGRNTGELFF
TRBJ1-5,NA,NA,TRBV2,TGTGCCAGCAGCGGGGGTATATATCAGCCCCAGCATTTT,CASSGGIYQPQHF
TRBJ2-7,NA,few,TRBV2,TGTGCCAGCAGAGGGCGAGGACCTTCCCAGGCCGAGCAGTACTTC,CASRGRGPSQAEQYF
TRBJ1-5,NA,NA,TRBV20-1,TGCAGTGCTACCGGACGACTCAATCAGCCCCAGCATTTT,CSATGRLNQPQHF
TRBJ2-3,NA,NA,TRBV7-9,TGTGCCAGCAGCTTGCAGGGGGGTACAGATACGCAGTATTTT,CASSLQGGTDTQYF
TRBJ1-2,NA,few,TRBV4-1,TGCGCCAGCAGCCAAGTAAAGGGGGGAGCAGGGGTTGGTGGCTACACCTTC,CASSQVKGGAGVGGYTF
TRBJ2-1,NA,NA,TRBV6-1,TGTGCCAGCAGTCGAAAAGGTCGAAGGGGGGGCTCAGATGAGCAGTTCTTC,CASSRKGRRGGSDEQFF
TRBJ1-5,NA,NA,TRBV6-1,TGTGCCAGCAGTCCTGTGGTGGACAGCTATAGCAATCAGCCCCAGCATTTT,CASSPVVDSYSNQPQHF
TRBJ2-2,TRBD1,NA,TRBV11-2,TGTGCCAGCAGCTCGTACCCGACAGGGAAAAAAACCGGGGAGCTGTTTTTT,CASSSYPTGKKTGELFF
TRBJ1-1,NA,NA,TRBV30,TGTGCCTGGAGTGTACGGGTGGGGAGGGACGGATCTATGAACACTGAAGCTTTCTTT,CAWSVRVGRDGSMNTEAFF
TRBJ1-5,TRBD1,NA,TRBV12-5,TGTGCTAGTGGTCGAACACAGACAGGGAGAAATCAGCCCCAGCATTTT,CASGRTQTGRNQPQHF
TRBJ1-5,TRBD1,few,TRBV6-2/TRBV6-3,TGTGCCAGCAGTTACGTGGTCAGGGGGGGTGCAGACGGCAATCAGCCCCAGCATTTT,CASSYVVRGGADGNQPQHF
TRBJ2-1,TRBD2,NA,TRBV6-2/TRBV6-3,TGTGCCAGCGGGACTAGCGGGGGGTTCAATGAGCAGTTCTTC,CASGTSGGFNEQFF
TRBJ2-3,TRBD2,once,TRBV19,TGTGCCAGTAGTCCTTACTCCGGACTAGCGCCCGCCACAGATACGCAGTATTTT,CASSPYSGLAPATDTQYF
TRBJ2-7,TRBD1,NA,TRBV10-3,TGTGCCATCAATACGGGACAGAACGAGCAGTACTTC,CAINTGQNEQYF
TRBJ1-1,NA,NA,TRBV30,TGTGCCTGGAGTGGCTCACCTTCAATGAACACTGAAGCTTTCTTT,CAWSGSPSMNTEAFF
TRBJ2-7,TRBD1,NA,TRBV3-1,TGTGCCAGCAGCAAAAAACGACAGGGGCCTTACGAGCAGTACTTC,CASSKKRQGPYEQYF
TRBJ2-3,TRBD2,NA,TRBV20-1,TGCAGTGCTATCCCTCTCGGGGGGGCCACAGATACGCAGTATTTT,CSAIPLGGATDTQYF
TRBJ1-6,NA,NA,TRBV7-9,TGCGCCAGCAGCTTTGGCGGGCTTTCACCCCTCCACTTT,CASSFGGLSPLHF
TRBJ2-2,NA,NA,TRBV18,TGTGCCAGCTCAACGGAAACGAACACCGGGGAGCTGTTTTTT,CASSTETNTGELFF